Shown below are 24 T cell receptor beta chains from a single sample sequenced in a study of somatic mutations in cytotoxic T cells in rheumatoid arthritis. TCRdb's copy holds only in-frame clones and misses some; the assay was immunoSEQ multiplex PCR. The table lists about 6,400 clones, 72% of them singletons, with approximately 40% in the top ten. Sample: CD8+ T cells sorted from blood. The receptors shown here come from a woman aged 45-65 years in good health.

The sample holds one count of this clone. V and J are TRBV7-8 and TRBJ1-6, with 8 bases fitting TRBD1. Germline CDR1 SGHVS, CDR2 FQNEAQ. There are 14 residues in the CDR3. V lost 5 bases, J lost 10 bases, and 7 bases stayed unmatched. This chain's CDR3 is CASSPQGAQSPLHF. Written as DNA, the CDR3 is TGTGCCAGCAGCCCTCAGGGGGCACAATCACCCCTCCACTTT.

The CDR3: CASSQGAGEADTQYF. The CDR3 region has the DNA TGTGCCAGCAGCCAAGGAGCGGGGGAAGCAGATACGCAGTATTTT. The chain carries TRBV4-2 and TRBJ2-3; 8 bases fit TRBD2. Germline V gene lookup returns CDR1 LGHNA and CDR2 YNFKEQ. The CDR3 spans 15 residues. V dropped 1 base and J dropped 4; count of bases not matched to a gene: 4.

J is TRBJ2-1 and V is TRBV5-4; D call uncertain. This CDR3 spans 14 amino acids. Per germline, CDR1 SGHNT and CDR2 YYREEE (reference sequence). Trimming stripped 5 bases from V and 8 bases from J, with 17 bases between. DNA of the CDR3: TGTGCCAGCAGACCCGCGATATCCCCGGATGAGCAGTTCTTC. It specifies CASRPAISPDEQFF.

This clone was seen more than once but under ten times. The chain is built from TRBV29-1 and TRBJ2-7; a possible D gene is TRBD1 (6 bases). Germline CDR1 reads SQVTM; CDR2 reads ANQGSEA. The CDR3 contains 14 residues. The germline V and J ends were trimmed by 4 bases and 2 bases, with 15 bases remaining between them. CDR3 loop: CSVVGTGRAYEQYF. In nucleotides, the CDR3 is TGCAGCGTTGTCGGCACAGGGAGAGCCTACGAGCAGTACTTC.

The V gene is TRBV9, the J gene TRBJ2-1, with D uncertain. The CDR3 extends over 14 amino acids. CDR1 and CDR2 (germline): SGDLS, YYNGEE. The ends were cut back, 0 bases at V and 6 bases at J, with 10 bases in the middle. In nucleotides, the CDR3 is TGTGCCAGCAGCGTAGAGGAGTTCAGCAATGAGCAGTTCTTC. As protein: CASSVEEFSNEQFF.

This clone has just a few counts. The chain joins TRBV27 to TRBJ2-1; possible D gene TRBD2, 5 bases. Trimming took 2 bases from V and 7 from J, leaving 6 bases between them. Germline loops: CDR1 MNHEY, CDR2 SMNVEV (reference sequence). The CDR3 has 12 amino acids. The CDR3 bases are TGTGCCAGCAGTTTACCGGGGAATGAGCAGTTCTTC. This encodes CASSLPGNEQFF.

V and J are TRBV6-4 and TRBJ1-1; 8 bases line up with TRBD1. Germline V CDR1 and CDR2: MRHNA, SNTAGT. The CDR3 sequence is 13 residues long. Losses at the gene ends were 6 bases for V and 5 bases for J; bases not matched to a gene: 5. The CDR3, as DNA: TGTGCCAGCAGCGAACAGGGGGGGACTGAAGCTTTCTTT. Residues: CASSEQGGTEAFF.

This clone was picked up one time. This rearrangement joins TRBV7-6 to TRBJ2-7; TRBD2 might be the D (5 bases). This CDR3 has 14 residues. Germline-derived CDR1 and CDR2 are SGHVS and FNYEAQ. Trimming left V 2 bases short and J 0 bases short, with 8 bases between. The CDR3 coding sequence is TGTGCCAGCAGCTTAACTAGGAGCTCCTACGAGCAGTACTTC. Amino acids: CASSLTRSSYEQYF.

The rearrangement uses TRBV18 and TRBJ2-1; D may be TRBD2 (6 bases). Looked up from germline, CDR1 is KGHSH and CDR2 is LQKENI. The V end was cut by 3 bases, the J end by 2 bases, with 14 bases between. CDR3 length equals 16 residues. The CDR3 region has the DNA TGTGCCAGCTCACCTCCTGGGAGGAGCACCTACAATGAGCAGTTCTTC. Its protein is CASSPPGRSTYNEQFF.

The chain has TRBV10-2 and TRBJ1-1; the D gene is possibly TRBD1 (5 bases). The germline V gene has CDR1 WSHSY and CDR2 SAAADI. CDR3 size: 14 residues. V lost 1 base to trimming and J lost 11 bases, with 17 bases between them. CDR3 in amino acids: CASSELRGIVEAFF. The CDR3 DNA reads as TGCGCCAGCAGTGAGTTGCGGGGGATAGTTGAGGCTTTCTTT.

This chain links TRBV11-2 with TRBJ2-3; 11 bases match TRBD2. The trim removed 4 bases at V and 4 bases at J, leaving 4 bases unmatched. This CDR3 has 15 residues. Germline CDR1 SGHAT, CDR2 FQNNGV. In DNA, the CDR3 is TGTGCCAGCAGCTCGGGACTAGCGGAAGCAGATACGCAGTATTTT. This sequence encodes CASSSGLAEADTQYF.

As for this clone: The junction does not match germline at one end; this may be a read error. CDR3 sequence reads: CASSLATGDGDTQYF. In DNA, the CDR3 is TGTGCTAGCAGCTTAGCCACAGGGGATGGAGATACGCAGTATTTT. The chain recombines TRBV7-7 with TRBJ2-3; TRBD1 matches 7 bases. CDR1 and CDR2 from the germline V gene are SSHAT and FNYEAQ (reference sequence). This CDR3 comprises 15 residues.

This clone has just a few counts. The chain couples TRBV4-1 to TRBJ1-5; D perhaps matches TRBD1 (6 bases). This CDR3 spans 18 amino acids. Trimming pared 1 base from V and 8 bases from J, leaving 24 bases between. The V gene's germline CDR1 is MGHRA and CDR2 YSYEKL. This chain's CDR3 is CASSQVASGAREGKPQHF. The CDR3 bases are TGCGCCAGCAGCCAAGTGGCCTCGGGGGCCCGGGAGGGGAAGCCCCAGCATTTT.

The chain couples TRBV29-1 to TRBJ1-1, with 9 bases matching TRBD1. The CDR3 is 14 residues long. From germline, CDR1 is SQVTM and CDR2 ANQGSEA. The ends lost 6 bases at V and 1 base at J; junction bases unmatched: 6. CDR3 region: CSVVETGGNTEAFF. In DNA, the CDR3 is TGCAGCGTGGTCGAGACAGGGGGGAACACTGAAGCTTTCTTT.

The chain links TRBV7-8 to TRBJ2-4; perhaps TRBD1 as D (5 bases). V lost 5 bases to trimming and J lost 6 bases, with 14 bases between them. The CDR3 length is 14 residues. Germline assignment: CDR1 SGHVS and CDR2 FQNEAQ. The CDR3 coding sequence is TGTGCCAGCAGCCCCCAGGACAACGGAAACATTCAGTACTTC. Residues: CASSPQDNGNIQYF.

This rearrangement joins TRBV2 to TRBJ1-1, with D maybe TRBD1 (5 bases). CDR3 length equals 15 residues. The germline gives CDR1 SNHLY, CDR2 FYNNEI. The V end was cut by 8 bases, the J end by 4 bases, with 20 bases between. CDR3 sequence: CASLGEGTEGTEAFF. CDR3 coding DNA: TGTGCCAGCCTCGGGGAGGGGACGGAGGGCACTGAAGCTTTCTTT.

This chain connects TRBV7-9 to TRBJ2-5, with TRBD2 matching over 10 bases. Germline V gene sequence: CDR1 SEHNR, CDR2 FQNEAQ (reference sequence). The CDR3 sequence is 15 residues long. With 5 bases clipped from V and 5 bases from J, the junction kept 8 bases outside the gene matches. DNA for the CDR3: TGTGCCAGCAGCCTGAGCGGGGGGGCCTGGGAGACCCAGTACTTC. Translation gives CASSLSGGAWETQYF.

This clone was seen just once. The chain couples TRBV6-5 to TRBJ2-5, with 11 bases matching TRBD2. The CDR3 consists of 15 residues. The junction had 3 bases not matched to a gene; V was cut back by 2 bases and J by 4 bases. CDR1 MNHEY and CDR2 SVGAGI come from the germline V gene. CDR3 bases: TGTGCCAGCAGTTACGTAGCGGGGGGGCTAGAGACCCAGTACTTC. Protein: CASSYVAGGLETQYF.

In the case of this clone: Sequence at one end of the junction differs from germline and may be a read error. This specimen includes other DNA sequences encoding the same CDR3. The V gene is TRBV6-5, the J gene TRBJ2-7; 8 bases line up with TRBD1. This CDR3 spans 13 amino acids. The germline gives CDR1 MNHEY, CDR2 SVGAGI. CDR3 region: CASSTTGDYEQYF. The CDR3 bases are TGTGCTAGCAGTACGACAGGGGACTACGAGCAGTACTTC.

The chain joins TRBV10-3 to TRBJ2-3; D is possibly TRBD1 (7 bases). The ends were cut back, 7 bases at V and 5 bases at J, with 19 bases in the middle. The germline V gene encodes CDR1 ENHRY and CDR2 SYGVKD. This CDR3 has 15 amino acids. DNA of the CDR3: TGTGCCATCAAGGGGGGACAGTTCGGAGGAGATACGCAGTATTTT. It is translated as CAIKGGQFGGDTQYF.

This chain connects TRBV9 to TRBJ1-2; 7 positions match TRBD1. This CDR3 spans 12 amino acids. The germline CDR1 and CDR2 sequences are SGDLS and YYNGEE. Unmatched junction bases numbered 0, after V lost 3 bases and J lost 4 bases. CDR3 nucleotide sequence: TGTGCCAGCAGCGGGGACAGCTATGGCTACACCTTC. Its translation is CASSGDSYGYTF.

In DNA, the CDR3 is TGTGCCAGCCGCCGGACAGGGGAAGGCTACACCTTC. Its protein product is CASRRTGEGYTF. J is TRBJ1-2 and V is TRBV4-2; 9 positions agree with TRBD1. J lost 8 bases, V lost 8 bases, and 6 bases had no gene match. The CDR3 runs 12 residues. The V gene's germline CDR1 is LGHNA and CDR2 YNFKEQ.

This clone appeared a few times. V and J are TRBV7-9 and TRBJ1-4, with 8 positions matching TRBD1. There are 16 residues in the CDR3. V trimming: 5 bases; J trimming: 7 bases; junction bases outside the gene matches: 12. Germline V gives CDR1 SEHNR, CDR2 FQNEAQ (reference sequence). CDR3 in DNA: TGTGCCAGCAGCGCCCCGCAGGGGGCGGTGGCTGAAAAACTGTTTTTT. Its translation: CASSAPQGAVAEKLFF.

The CDR3 reads CASSQQGRSNQPQHF. Written as DNA, the CDR3 is TGTGCCAGCAGCCAACAGGGTAGGAGCAATCAGCCCCAGCATTTT. The genes are TRBV9 and TRBJ1-5; D is possibly TRBD1 (6 bases). V was cut by 4 bases and J by 1 base, with 12 bases left in between. The length of the CDR3 is 15 residues. CDR1 is SGDLS and CDR2 is YYNGEE in the germline V gene.